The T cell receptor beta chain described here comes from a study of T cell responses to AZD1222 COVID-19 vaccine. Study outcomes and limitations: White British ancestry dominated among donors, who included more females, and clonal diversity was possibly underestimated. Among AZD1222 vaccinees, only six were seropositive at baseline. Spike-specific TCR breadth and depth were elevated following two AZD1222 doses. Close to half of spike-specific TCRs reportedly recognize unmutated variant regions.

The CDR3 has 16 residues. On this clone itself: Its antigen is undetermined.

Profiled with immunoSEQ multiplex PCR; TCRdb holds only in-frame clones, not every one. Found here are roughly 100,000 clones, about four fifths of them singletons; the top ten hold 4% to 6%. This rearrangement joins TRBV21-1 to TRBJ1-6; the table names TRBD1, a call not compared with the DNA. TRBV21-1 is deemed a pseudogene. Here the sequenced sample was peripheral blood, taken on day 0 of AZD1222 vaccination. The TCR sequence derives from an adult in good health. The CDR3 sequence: CASSRERGNVNSPLHF. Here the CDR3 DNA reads TGTGCCAGCAGCAGGGAAAGGGGCAACGTTAATTCACCCCTCCACTTT.